The 20 T cell receptor beta chains reported below all come from one sample, sequenced in a study of glioma-infiltrating T cells after dendritic cell vaccination. Produced via immunoSEQ multiplex PCR; TCRdb's table is partial and in-frame only. The table records under 100,000 clones, roughly 90% of them present only once. The sample in question was blood, obtained before dendritic cell vaccination. Receptors originate from a human donor with glioblastoma.

The table lists this clone with a count of one. J is TRBJ1-1 and V is TRBV6-5, with 8 bases aligning to TRBD1. V was pared by 2 bases and J by 8 bases, with 1 base of the junction left unmatched. The CDR3 is 12 residues long. Germline V gene lookup returns CDR1 MNHEY and CDR2 SVGAGI. The CDR3 is CASSYRTGEAFF. CDR3 bases: TGTGCCAGCAGTTACCGGACAGGGGAAGCTTTCTTT.

This chain links TRBV5-4 with TRBJ2-7, with 8 bases that match TRBD2. Germline CDR1 reads SGHNT; CDR2 reads YYREEE (reference sequence). The CDR3 sequence is 15 residues long. V was clipped by 7 bases and J by 6 bases; unmatched bases: 15. The CDR3 here is CASSPESGGNSEQYF. The CDR3, as DNA: TGTGCCAGCTCCCCCGAAAGCGGGGGCAATAGCGAGCAGTACTTC.

The chain couples TRBV6-1 to TRBJ2-6; the D is unclear. V lost 9 bases, J lost 0 bases, and 12 bases lay in between. CDR3 length: 15 amino acids. Per germline, CDR1 MNHNS and CDR2 SASEGT. CDR3 DNA: TGTGCCAGTCAAGGCAGGTACTCTGGGGCCAACGTCCTGACTTTC. Translation gives CASQGRYSGANVLTF.

This chain links TRBV6-5 with TRBJ1-5; 8 positions match TRBD1. Trimming took 6 bases from V and 5 from J; bases not matched to a gene: 6. In germline, CDR1 is MNHEY, CDR2 SVGAGI. The CDR3 contains 14 residues. CDR3 DNA sequence: TGTGCCAGCAGGAGGGCAGGGGGCCATCAGCCCCAGCATTTT. It is translated as CASRRAGGHQPQHF.

This chain connects TRBV19 to TRBJ2-1; D perhaps matches TRBD1 (6 bases). The V end was cut by 5 bases, the J end by 8 bases, with 13 bases between. CDR3 length equals 13 residues. Per germline, CDR1 LNHDA and CDR2 SQIVND (reference sequence). Here the CDR3 DNA reads TGTGCCAGTAGTGTACCTACAGGGCATGAGCAGTTCTTC. It yields the protein CASSVPTGHEQFF.

The chain is built from TRBV2 and TRBJ2-7; D is unresolved. CDR1 and CDR2 (germline): SNHLY, FYNNEI. The CDR3 is made up of 14 amino acids. Between the trimmed V and J ends, which lost 3 bases and 5 bases, there was a span of 14 bases. The CDR3 sequence: CASSEAPLANEQYF. As DNA, the CDR3 is TGTGCCAGCAGTGAGGCTCCCCTCGCCAACGAGCAGTACTTC.

V is TRBV28 and J is TRBJ1-1; D perhaps matches TRBD1 (5 bases). The ends were cut back, 3 bases at V and 7 bases at J, with 9 bases in the middle. The CDR3 runs 12 residues. Per the germline V gene, CDR1 is MDHEN and CDR2 is SYDVKM. CDR3 loop: CASSLGGREAFF. The DNA for the CDR3 is TGTGCCAGCAGTTTGGGGGGACGTGAAGCTTTCTTT.

V is TRBV27 and J is TRBJ2-5, with D hard to call. The germline V gene encodes CDR1 MNHEY and CDR2 SMNVEV (reference sequence). Trimming pared 5 bases from V and 4 bases from J, leaving 17 bases between. This CDR3 region has 15 residues. In DNA form, the CDR3 reads TGTGCCAGCAGTCAGTTGGAGTCACTACGAGAGACCCAGTACTTC. Translated: CASSQLESLRETQYF.

The chain recombines TRBV18 with TRBJ1-1; 9 bases match TRBD1. The junction had 4 bases not matched to a gene; V was cut back by 4 bases and J by 1 base. The CDR3 totals 15 residues. Looked up from germline, CDR1 is KGHSH and CDR2 is LQKENI. Here the CDR3 DNA reads TGTGCCAGCTCACAAGGGACAGGGACGAACACTGAAGCTTTCTTT. This sequence encodes CASSQGTGTNTEAFF.

V and J are TRBV2 and TRBJ2-1; 8 nucleotides match TRBD1. CDR1 and CDR2 (germline): SNHLY, FYNNEI. The CDR3 runs to 13 residues. V lost 1 base, J lost 13 bases, and 6 bases stayed unmatched. The CDR3 loop is CASSEVGQVIQFF. The CDR3 nucleotides read TGTGCCAGCAGTGAAGTGGGACAGGTAATACAGTTCTTC. Together with reference TRBV2 and TRBJ2-1, the CDR3 gives the full variable domain: EPEVTQTPSHQVTQMGQEVILRCVPISNHLYFYWYRQILGQKVEFLVSFYNNEISEKSEIFDDQFSVERPDGSNFTLKIRSTKLEDSAMYFCASSEVGQVIQFFGPGTRLTVL.

The rearrangement links TRBV30 to TRBJ2-7, with TRBD2 as a possible D gene (5 bases). Germline V CDR1 and CDR2: GTSNPN, SVGIG (reference sequence). Trimming took 2 bases from V and 3 from J, leaving 20 bases between them. The CDR3 is 16 amino acids. For the CDR3, the DNA is TGTGCCTGGAGTTCACGTAGTTTGCTTGGGAGCTACGAGCAGTACTTC. It is translated as CAWSSRSLLGSYEQYF.

This chain links TRBV4-1 with TRBJ1-4; TRBD1 aligns across 8 bases. This CDR3 is 16 amino acids long. Germline V gene sequence: CDR1 MGHRA, CDR2 YSYEKL. V lost 3 bases to trimming and J lost 7 bases; unmatched junction nucleotides: 10. CDR3 sequence reads: CASSHDSRGRGEKLFF. The CDR3 DNA follows: TGCGCCAGCAGCCACGATTCCAGGGGGCGGGGTGAAAAACTGTTTTTT.

The V call is TRBV18, the J call TRBJ1-3; 7 bases align to TRBD1. The V gene end was trimmed by 6 bases and the J gene end by 1 base; junction bases not matched to a gene: 6. Per germline, CDR1 KGHSH and CDR2 LQKENI. This CDR3 has 15 amino acids. The CDR3 sequence is CASSPDRRSGNTIYF. The DNA of the CDR3 is TGTGCCAGCTCGCCGGACAGGCGGTCTGGAAACACCATATATTTT.

The J gene is TRBJ2-1, the V gene TRBV5-8; 13 nucleotides agree with TRBD2. There are 16 residues in the CDR3. V lost 1 base and J lost 7; bases outside the gene matches: 5. Germline CDR1 is SGHTS and CDR2 is YDEGEE. CDR3 loop: CASSLTTSGRANEQFF. The CDR3 nucleotides read TGTGCCAGCAGCTTGACCACTAGCGGGAGGGCTAATGAGCAGTTCTTC. The whole variable domain, filled in from reference TRBV5-8 and TRBJ2-1, reads EAGVTQSPTHLIKTRGQQATLRCSPISGHTSVYWYQQALGLGLQFLLWYDEGEERNRGNFPPRFSGRQFPNYSSELNVNALELEDSALYLCASSLTTSGRANEQFFGPGTRLTVL.

This sequence joins TRBV30 and TRBJ2-3, with 9 bases identical to TRBD1. With 4 bases clipped from V and 9 bases from J, the junction kept 8 bases outside the gene matches. The V gene's germline CDR1 is GTSNPN and CDR2 SVGIG (reference sequence). The CDR3 contains 13 residues. The CDR3 is CAWNRDGTGTQYF. The CDR3 DNA reads TGTGCCTGGAACAGGGACGGGACAGGGACGCAGTATTTT.

The chain is built from TRBV19 and TRBJ2-7, with unresolved D. The ends were cut back, 5 bases at V and 3 bases at J, with 11 bases in the middle. Germline-derived CDR1 and CDR2 are LNHDA and SQIVND (reference sequence). The CDR3 consists of 13 residues. The CDR3 region is CASSQGRSYEQYF. The DNA for the CDR3 is TGTGCCAGTAGTCAAGGAAGGAGCTACGAGCAGTACTTC.

J is TRBJ2-2 and V is TRBV7-9, with a weak D call TRBD2 (5 bases). The CDR3 sequence is 14 residues long. Germline V gene sequence: CDR1 SEHNR, CDR2 FQNEAQ (reference sequence). V was trimmed by 3 bases and J by 2 bases, leaving 7 bases between them. The CDR3 DNA reads TGTGCCAGCAGCTTCGGGGTAAACACCGGGGAGCTGTTTTTT. Protein sequence: CASSFGVNTGELFF.

This clone was picked up one time. The chain has TRBV7-2 and TRBJ2-7; possibly TRBD1 for D (5 bases). Germline V CDR1 and CDR2: SGHTA, FQGNSA. The CDR3 is made up of 14 amino acids. Trimming took 5 bases from V and 4 from J, leaving 15 bases between them. Here the CDR3 DNA reads TGTGCCAGCAGCCCTTGGCCAGGGTCGTACGAGCAGTACTTC. Its protein product is CASSPWPGSYEQYF.

The chain employs TRBV4-1 and TRBJ1-1; D unclear. This CDR3 contains 15 residues. Trimming left V 0 bases short and J 3 bases short, with 11 bases between. Germline loops: CDR1 MGHRA, CDR2 YSYEKL. CDR3 sequence: CASSQEVSRDTEAFF. In nucleotides, the CDR3 is TGCGCCAGCAGCCAAGAAGTAAGCCGGGACACTGAAGCTTTCTTT.

V gene TRBV11-3 combines with J gene TRBJ2-7, with D possibly TRBD1 on 6 matching bases. The germline gives CDR1 SGHNT, CDR2 YENEEA. This CDR3 has 15 amino acids. V was trimmed by 6 bases and J by 1 base, leaving 16 bases between them. CDR3 DNA sequence: TGTGCCAGCAGAGTAACCGGGACAAGTTCCTACGAGCAGTACTTC. This translates into CASRVTGTSSYEQYF.